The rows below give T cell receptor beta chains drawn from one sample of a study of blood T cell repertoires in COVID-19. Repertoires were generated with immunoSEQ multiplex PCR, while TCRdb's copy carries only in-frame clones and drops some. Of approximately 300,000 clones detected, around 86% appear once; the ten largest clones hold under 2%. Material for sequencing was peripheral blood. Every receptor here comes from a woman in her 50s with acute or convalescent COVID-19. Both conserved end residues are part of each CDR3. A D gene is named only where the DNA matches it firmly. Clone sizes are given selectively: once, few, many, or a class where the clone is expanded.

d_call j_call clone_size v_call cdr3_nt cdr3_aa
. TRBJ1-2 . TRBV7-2 TGTGCCAGCAGCTTAGCTTTGCAGGCCGAAGACTATGGCTACACCTTC CASSLALQAEDYGYTF
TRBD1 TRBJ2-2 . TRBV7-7 TGTGCTAGCAGCGACAGGACAGGGAACACCGGGGAGCTGTTTTTT CASSDRTGNTGELFF
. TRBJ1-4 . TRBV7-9 TGTGCCAGCAGCCCACGCTGGGGGCAAGTTTGGGAAAAACTGTTTTTT CASSPRWGQVWEKLFF
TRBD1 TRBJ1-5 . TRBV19 TGTGCCAGTAGTATAAACCCAGGGGGTTGGGGCAATCAGCCCCAGCATTTT CASSINPGGWGNQPQHF
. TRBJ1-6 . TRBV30 TGTGCCTGGAGTGTAAAGTATCAGGGTACCAAACCCCTCCACTTT CAWSVKYQGTKPLHF
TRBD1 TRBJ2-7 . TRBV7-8 TGTGCCAGCAGCCCCCGGGACAGCTCCTACGAGCAGTACTTC CASSPRDSSYEQYF
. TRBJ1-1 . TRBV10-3 TGTGCCATCAGTGGACAAGATTCCTTGAACACTGAAGCTTTCTTT CAISGQDSLNTEAFF
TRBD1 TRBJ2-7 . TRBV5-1 TGCGCCAGCAGCGCCCGGGACAGGGTAGGCGAGCAGTACTTC CASSARDRVGEQYF
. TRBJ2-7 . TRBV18 TGTGCCAGCTCACCACGGCATCCAGGACTCACCTACGAGCAGTACTTC CASSPRHPGLTYEQYF
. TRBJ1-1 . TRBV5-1 TGCGCCAGCAGCTATTCGCAGGGGCACACTGAAGCTTTCTTT CASSYSQGHTEAFF
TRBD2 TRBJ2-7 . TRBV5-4 TGTGCCAGCAGCGGAACTAGCGGGAGCTCCTACGAGCAGTACTTC CASSGTSGSSYEQYF
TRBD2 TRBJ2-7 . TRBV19 TGTGCCAGTAGTAGAGCGGGAGAGGCGTACGAGCAGTACTTC CASSRAGEAYEQYF
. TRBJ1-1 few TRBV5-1 TGCGCCAGCAGATCCTTAACAGTAGGTGCCACTGAAGCTTTCTTT CASRSLTVGATEAFF
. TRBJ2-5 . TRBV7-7 TGTGCTAGCAGCTTGGCCCCTCACAGGTTCCAAGAGACCCAGTACTTC CASSLAPHRFQETQYF
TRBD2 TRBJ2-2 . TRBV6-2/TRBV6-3 TGTGCCAGCAGTAGACTAGCGGGAGGCACCGGGGAGCTGTTTTTT CASSRLAGGTGELFF
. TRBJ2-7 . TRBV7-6 TGTGCCAGCAGCTTAGAATCTGGCGGGAAACAGCCCTACGAGCAGTACTTC CASSLESGGKQPYEQYF
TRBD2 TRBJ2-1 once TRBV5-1 TGCGCCAGCAGCCCGGGGGGACTAGCTGAGGGGCAGTTCTTC CASSPGGLAEGQFF
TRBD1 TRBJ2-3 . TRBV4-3 TGCGCCAGCAGCCACAGACAGGGCGCAGATACGCAGTATTTT CASSHRQGADTQYF
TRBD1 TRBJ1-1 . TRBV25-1 TGTGCCAGCAGTGAAAGGGACAGGGCGAACACTGAAGCTTTCTTT CASSERDRANTEAFF
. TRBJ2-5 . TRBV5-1 TGCGCCAGCAGCCCCCAGGGAGGAGATGAGGAGACCCAGTACTTC CASSPQGGDEETQYF
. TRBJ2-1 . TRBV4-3 TGCGCCAGCAGCCACCAGGGGGGTGGGGGAAATGAGCAGTTCTTC CASSHQGGGGNEQFF
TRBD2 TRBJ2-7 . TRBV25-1 TGTGCCAGCAGTGAGACTAGCTCTAACTCCTACGAGCAGTACTTC CASSETSSNSYEQYF
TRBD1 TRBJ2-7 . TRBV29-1 TGCAGCGTCGGACAGGGGTGGGACGAGCAGTACTTC CSVGQGWDEQYF
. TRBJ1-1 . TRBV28 TGTGCCAGCAGTTTAATCGGCTTCAGAGGGAACACTGAAGCTTTCTTT CASSLIGFRGNTEAFF
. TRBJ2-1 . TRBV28 TGTGCCAGCAGTTTCGCGCCCAATGAGCAGTTCTTC CASSFAPNEQFF
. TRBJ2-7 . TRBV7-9 TGTGCCAGCAGCTCTCTAATGACAGGAAACTACGAGCAGTACTTC CASSSLMTGNYEQYF
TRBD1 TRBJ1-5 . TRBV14 TGTGCCAGCAGCCAAGATGAGGGGGCAGGATTCGGGCAGCATTTT CASSQDEGAGFGQHF
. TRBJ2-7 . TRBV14 TGTGCCAGCAGCCAAGGACTAAGCTCCTACGAGCAGTACTTC CASSQGLSSYEQYF
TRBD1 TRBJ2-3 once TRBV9 TGTGCCAGCAGTCCGGCAGGGGGCGTTTGGACAGATACGCAGTATTTT CASSPAGGVWTDTQYF
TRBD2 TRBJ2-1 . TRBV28 TGTGCCAGCAGTTTTAGCGGGATTTACAATGAGCAGTTCTTC CASSFSGIYNEQFF
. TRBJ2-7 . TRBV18 TGTGCCAGCTCACCCGATCGGAGGGGGCTGGGCGAGCAGTACTTC CASSPDRRGLGEQYF
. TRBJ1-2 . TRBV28 TGTGCCAGCAGTGGCCCTAACTATGGCTACACCTTC CASSGPNYGYTF
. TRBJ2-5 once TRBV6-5 TGTGCCAGCAGTTCGACAGTTCAAGAGACCCAGTACTTC CASSSTVQETQYF
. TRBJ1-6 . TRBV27 TGTGCCAGCAGTAATCACCAGGGGCCGGGTTCACCCCTCCACTTT CASSNHQGPGSPLHF
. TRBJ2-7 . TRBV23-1 TGCGCCAGCAGTCAATCAGGAGGGGTTGAGCAGTACTTC CASSQSGGVEQYF
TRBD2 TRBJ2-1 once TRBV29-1 TGCAGCGTTGGGACTAGCGGGAATGGTGCCTACAATGAGCAGTTCTTC CSVGTSGNGAYNEQFF
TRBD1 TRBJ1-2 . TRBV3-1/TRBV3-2 TGTGCCAGCAGCCCCCTAACCGGGACAGGGTTCGCATATGGCTACACCTTC CASSPLTGTGFAYGYTF